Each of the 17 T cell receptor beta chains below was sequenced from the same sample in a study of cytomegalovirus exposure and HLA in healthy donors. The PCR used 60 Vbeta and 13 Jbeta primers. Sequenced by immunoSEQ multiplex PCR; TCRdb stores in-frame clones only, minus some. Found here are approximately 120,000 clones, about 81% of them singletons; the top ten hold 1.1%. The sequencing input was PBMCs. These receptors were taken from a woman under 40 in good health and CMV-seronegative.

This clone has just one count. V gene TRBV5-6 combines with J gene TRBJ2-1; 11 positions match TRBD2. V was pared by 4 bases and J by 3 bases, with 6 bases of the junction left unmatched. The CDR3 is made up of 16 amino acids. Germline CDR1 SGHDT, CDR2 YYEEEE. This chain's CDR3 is CASSPGTSGHYNEQFF. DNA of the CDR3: TGTGCCAGCAGCCCAGGGACTAGCGGACACTACAATGAGCAGTTCTTC.

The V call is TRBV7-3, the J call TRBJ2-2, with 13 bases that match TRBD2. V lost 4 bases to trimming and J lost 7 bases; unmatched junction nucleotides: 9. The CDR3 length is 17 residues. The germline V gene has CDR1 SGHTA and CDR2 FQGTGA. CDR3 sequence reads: CASSSGLAGALGGELFF. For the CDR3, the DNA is TGTGCCAGCAGCTCTGGACTAGCGGGAGCCTTAGGCGGGGAGCTGTTTTTT.

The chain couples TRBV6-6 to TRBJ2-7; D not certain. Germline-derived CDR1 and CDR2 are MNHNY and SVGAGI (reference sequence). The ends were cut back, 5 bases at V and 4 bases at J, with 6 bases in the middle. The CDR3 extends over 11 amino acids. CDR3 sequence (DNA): TGTGCCAGCAGTAGGAGATACGAGCAGTACTTC. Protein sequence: CASSRRYEQYF.

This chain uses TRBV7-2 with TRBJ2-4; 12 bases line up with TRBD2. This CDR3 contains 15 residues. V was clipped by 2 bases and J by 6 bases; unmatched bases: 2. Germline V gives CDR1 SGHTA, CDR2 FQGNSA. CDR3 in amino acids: CASSLLAGGPNIQYF. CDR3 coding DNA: TGTGCCAGCAGCTTACTAGCGGGGGGGCCAAACATTCAGTACTTC.

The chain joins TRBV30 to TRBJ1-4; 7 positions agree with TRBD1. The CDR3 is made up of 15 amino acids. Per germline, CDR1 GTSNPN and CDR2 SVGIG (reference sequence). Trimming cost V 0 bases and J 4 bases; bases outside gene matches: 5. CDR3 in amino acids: CAWSVRQGINEKLFF. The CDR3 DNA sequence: TGTGCCTGGAGTGTCCGACAGGGAATTAATGAAAAACTGTTTTTT. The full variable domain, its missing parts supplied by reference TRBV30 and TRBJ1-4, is SQTIHQWPATLVQPVGSPLSLECTVEGTSNPNLYWYRQAAGRGLQLLFYSVGIGQISSEVPQNLSASRPQDRQFILSSKKLLLSDSGFYLCAWSVRQGINEKLFFGSGTQLSVL.

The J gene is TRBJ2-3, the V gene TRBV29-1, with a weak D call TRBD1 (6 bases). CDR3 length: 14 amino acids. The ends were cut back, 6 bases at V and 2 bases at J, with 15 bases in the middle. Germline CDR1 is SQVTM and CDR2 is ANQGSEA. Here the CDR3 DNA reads TGCAGCGTGAGGCCCGGACAGACCACAGATACGCAGTATTTT. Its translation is CSVRPGQTTDTQYF.

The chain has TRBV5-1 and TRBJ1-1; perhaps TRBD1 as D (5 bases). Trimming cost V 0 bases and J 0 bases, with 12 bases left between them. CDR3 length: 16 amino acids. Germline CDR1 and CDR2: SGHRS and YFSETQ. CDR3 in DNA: TGCGCCAGCAGCTTGGGGCAGGGATCGATGAACACTGAAGCTTTCTTT. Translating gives CASSLGQGSMNTEAFF.

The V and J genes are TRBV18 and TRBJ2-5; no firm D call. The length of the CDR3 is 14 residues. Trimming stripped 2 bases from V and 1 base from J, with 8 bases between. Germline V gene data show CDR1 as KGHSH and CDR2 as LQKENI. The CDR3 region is CASSPLRSQETQYF. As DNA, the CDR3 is TGTGCCAGCTCACCATTGCGGAGCCAAGAGACCCAGTACTTC.

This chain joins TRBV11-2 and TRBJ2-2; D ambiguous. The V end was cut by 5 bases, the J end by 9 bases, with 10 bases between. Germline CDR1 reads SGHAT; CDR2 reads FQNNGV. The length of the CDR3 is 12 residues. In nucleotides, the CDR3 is TGTGCCAGCAGCCGCGTGCGAAGGGAGCTGTTTTTT. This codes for CASSRVRRELFF.

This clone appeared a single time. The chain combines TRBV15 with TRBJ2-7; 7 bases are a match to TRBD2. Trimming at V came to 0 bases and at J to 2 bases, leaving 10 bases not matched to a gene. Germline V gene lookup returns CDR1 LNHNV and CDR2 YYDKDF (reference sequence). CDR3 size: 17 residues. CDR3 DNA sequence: TGTGCCACCAGCAGAGATCTGAGCGCTAGCGGAACCTACGAGCAGTACTTC. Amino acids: CATSRDLSASGTYEQYF.

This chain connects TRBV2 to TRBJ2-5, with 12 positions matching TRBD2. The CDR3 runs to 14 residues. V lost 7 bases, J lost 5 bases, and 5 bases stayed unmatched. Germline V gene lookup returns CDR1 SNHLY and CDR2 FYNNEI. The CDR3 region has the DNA TGTGCCAGCAAGGACGGACTAGCGGGGGAGACCCAGTACTTC. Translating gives CASKDGLAGETQYF.

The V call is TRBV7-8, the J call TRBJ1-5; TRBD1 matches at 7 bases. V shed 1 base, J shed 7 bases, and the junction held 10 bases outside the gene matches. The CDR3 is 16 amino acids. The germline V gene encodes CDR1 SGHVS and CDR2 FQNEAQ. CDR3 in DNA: TGTGCCAGCAGCTTAGTATCCAGGGGGATAGCCCAGCCCCAGCATTTT. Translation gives CASSLVSRGIAQPQHF.

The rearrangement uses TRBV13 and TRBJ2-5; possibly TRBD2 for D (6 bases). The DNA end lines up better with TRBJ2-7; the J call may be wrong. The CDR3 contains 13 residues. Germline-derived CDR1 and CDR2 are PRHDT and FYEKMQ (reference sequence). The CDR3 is CASSSRLGYEQYF. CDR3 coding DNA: TGTGCCAGCAGCTCTAGACTAGGCTACGAGCAGTACTTC.

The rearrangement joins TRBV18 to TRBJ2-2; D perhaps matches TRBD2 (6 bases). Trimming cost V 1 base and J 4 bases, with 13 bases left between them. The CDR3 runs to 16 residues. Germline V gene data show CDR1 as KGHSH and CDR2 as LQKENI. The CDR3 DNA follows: TGTGCCAGCTCACCACTATTTGCGGGGAGCACCGGGGAGCTGTTTTTT. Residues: CASSPLFAGSTGELFF.

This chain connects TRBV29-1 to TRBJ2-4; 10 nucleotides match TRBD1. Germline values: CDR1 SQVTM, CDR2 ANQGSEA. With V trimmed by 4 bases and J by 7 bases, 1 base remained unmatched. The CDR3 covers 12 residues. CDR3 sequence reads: CSVVTGGNIQYF. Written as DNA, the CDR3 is TGCAGCGTTGTGACAGGGGGCAACATTCAGTACTTC.

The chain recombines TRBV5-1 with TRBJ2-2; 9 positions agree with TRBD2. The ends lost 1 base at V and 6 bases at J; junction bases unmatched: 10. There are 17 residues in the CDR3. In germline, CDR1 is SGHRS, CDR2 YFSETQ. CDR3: CASSLSAGGPNAGELFF. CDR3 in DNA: TGCGCCAGCAGCTTGTCTGCGGGAGGGCCTAATGCCGGGGAGCTGTTTTTT.

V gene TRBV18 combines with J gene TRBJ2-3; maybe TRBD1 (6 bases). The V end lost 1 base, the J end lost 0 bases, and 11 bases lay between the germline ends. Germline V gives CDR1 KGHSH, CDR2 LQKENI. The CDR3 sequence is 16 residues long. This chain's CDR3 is CASSPLDSESTDTQYF. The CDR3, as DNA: TGTGCCAGCTCACCACTGGACAGCGAAAGCACAGATACGCAGTATTTT.